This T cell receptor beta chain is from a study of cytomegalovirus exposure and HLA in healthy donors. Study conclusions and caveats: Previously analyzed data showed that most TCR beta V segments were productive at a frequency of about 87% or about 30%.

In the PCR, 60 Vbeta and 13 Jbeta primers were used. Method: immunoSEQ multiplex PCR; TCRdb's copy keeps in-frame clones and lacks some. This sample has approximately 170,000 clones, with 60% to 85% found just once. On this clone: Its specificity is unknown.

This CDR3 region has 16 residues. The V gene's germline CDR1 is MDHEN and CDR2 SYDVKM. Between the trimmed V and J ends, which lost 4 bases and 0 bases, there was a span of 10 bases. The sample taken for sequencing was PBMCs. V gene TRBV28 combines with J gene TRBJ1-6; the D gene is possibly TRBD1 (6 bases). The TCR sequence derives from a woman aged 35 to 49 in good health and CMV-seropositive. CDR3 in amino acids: CASSSGVSSYNSPLHF. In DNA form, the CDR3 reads TGTGCCAGCAGTTCAGGGGTCAGCTCCTATAATTCACCCCTCCACTTT.